The following is a T cell receptor beta chain sequence with its context. This sample is drawn from a study of blood T cell repertoires in COVID-19. TCRdb keeps only in-frame clones here, not all; method: immunoSEQ multiplex PCR. The sample has 150,000 to 200,000 clones, 82% seen once. Trimming removed 1 base from V and 0 bases from J, with 6 bases in between. This CDR3 has 15 amino acids. Germline CDR1 SGHVS, CDR2 FQNEAQ. Input material: PBMCs or T cells enriched from blood (not recorded which). This sequence originates from a woman aged 60-70 years with acute COVID-19. The J gene is TRBJ2-2, the V gene TRBV7-8, with unresolved D. CDR3 nucleotides: TGTGCCAGCAGCTTAGTCGGGTCGAACACCGGGGAGCTGTTTTTT. Encoded protein: CASSLVGSNTGELFF. Together with reference TRBV7-8 and TRBJ2-2, the CDR3 gives the full variable domain: GAGVSQSPRYKVAKRGQDVALRCDPISGHVSLFWYQQALGQGPEFLTYFQNEAQLDKSGLPSDRFFAERPEGSVSTLKIQRTQQEDSAVYLCASSLVGSNTGELFFGEGSRLTVL.